The 14 T cell receptor beta chains given below trace back to one sample, sequenced in a study of blood T cells in healthy people across ages (dated by TCRdb to between 2014 and 2017). Library preparation used 5' RACE. Reads for this sample came from an Illumina HiSeq 2500. The second PCR ran for roughly 7 to 11 cycles and used a J-beta primer mix along with a sample-barcoded 5' primer. The public reads were quality trimmed at Q25 with fastp and then assembled into clones with MiXCR by TCRdb, keeping productive beta chains. Rows with one shared CDR3 protein collapse into an entry with the most common genes and DNA. This sample comprises 1.6 million or so distinct CDR3 sequences, roughly 32% of them detected only once. The top ten clones comprise around 10% of the sample. The sample consisted of blood. Source of these receptors: a young woman in good health.

This clonotype was counted between two and nine times. J is TRBJ2-7 and V is TRBV20-1; TRBD1 or TRBD2 may be the D gene (5 bases each). This CDR3 comprises 15 residues. Trimming took 6 bases from V and 0 from J, leaving 18 bases between them. Per the germline V gene, CDR1 is DFQATT and CDR2 is SNEGSKA (reference sequence). The chain's CDR3 is CSAEPQGEGSYEQYF. CDR3 in DNA: TGCAGTGCCGAACCCCAGGGCGAGGGCTCCTACGAGCAGTACTTC.

This chain links TRBV5-1 with TRBJ2-1; no clear D gene. CDR3 size: 14 residues. V was pared by 0 bases and J by 8 bases, with 12 bases between. Germline-derived CDR1 and CDR2 are SGHRS and YFSETQ. CDR3 coding DNA: TGCGCCAGCAGCTTGGCCGGGCCTAGGGATGAGCAGTTCTTC. As protein: CASSLAGPRDEQFF.

This clonotype appeared a few times. A single base separates this from a much larger clone, so it may be a read error. The chain employs TRBV29-1 and TRBJ2-5, with 7 bases matching TRBD1. The CDR3 sequence is 12 residues long. CDR1 and CDR2 from the germline V gene are SQVTM and ANQGSEA. CDR3 nucleotide sequence: TGCAACGGCCGGACAGGAGGAGAGACCCAGTACTTC. Translated, it gives CNGRTGGETQYF.

The gene calls are TRBV18 and TRBJ1-4; D is possibly TRBD1 (5 bases). Trimming removed 2 bases from V and 5 bases from J, with 12 bases in between. Germline V gene lookup returns CDR1 KGHSH and CDR2 LQKENI. CDR3 length: 15 residues. This chain's CDR3 is CASSPTDSPNEKLFF. CDR3 nucleotide sequence: TGTGCCAGCTCACCAACTGACAGCCCAAATGAAAAACTGTTTTTT.

This clonotype was counted between two and nine times. Its ends do not fully match the called genes, so a read error is possible. V usage is TRBV20-1 and J usage is TRBJ1-2, with no clear D. Germline V gene lookup returns CDR1 DFQATT and CDR2 SNEGSKA (reference sequence). The CDR3 consists of 15 residues. The CDR3 loop is CSASAEEIQNYGHTF. The CDR3 nucleotides read TGCAGTGCTAGTGCAGAGGAAATCCAAAACTATGGCCACACCTTC.

This chain uses TRBV13 with TRBJ2-5, with 12 bases identical to TRBD2. This CDR3 spans 16 amino acids. Trimming cost V 5 bases and J 5 bases; bases outside gene matches: 9. CDR1 and CDR2 from the germline V gene are PRHDT and FYEKMQ (reference sequence). CDR3 in amino acids: CASSERLAGVRETQYF. The CDR3 coding sequence is TGTGCCAGCAGCGAAAGACTAGCGGGGGTCAGGGAGACCCAGTACTTC.

This clonotype was seen just once. The chain employs TRBV5-1 and TRBJ2-3; unclear D gene. V lost 7 bases, J lost 1 base, and 10 bases lay in between. Germline CDR1 is SGHRS and CDR2 is YFSETQ. CDR3 size: 13 residues. This chain's CDR3 is CASGHDGTDTQYF. CDR3 DNA sequence: TGCGCCAGCGGCCATGACGGCACAGATACGCAGTATTTT.

On this clonotype: The junction does not match germline at one end; this may be a read error. The J gene is TRBJ1-5, the V gene TRBV2; no clear D. The CDR3 spans 15 residues. Germline assignment: CDR1 SNHLY and CDR2 FYNNEI. The CDR3 protein is CANSPDPRGNQPQHF. DNA for the CDR3: TGTGCCAACAGTCCGGACCCTAGAGGAAATCAGCCCCAGCATTTT.

This clonotype came up many times. The chain has TRBV7-2 and TRBJ2-7; 7 bases are shared with TRBD2. After removal of 1 base from V and 3 bases from J, the junction contained 6 bases not matched to a gene. CDR3 length: 15 residues. Germline V gene data show CDR1 as SGHTA and CDR2 as FQGNSA. The CDR3 coding sequence is TGTGCCAGCAGCTTAGGGGGGGGTTCTTACTACGAGCAGTACTTC. Amino acid sequence: CASSLGGGSYYEQYF.

The genes are TRBV6-1 and TRBJ2-7; 9 positions agree with TRBD1. The CDR3 has 14 residues. Germline CDR1 reads MNHNS; CDR2 reads SASEGT. Germline trimming cut 4 bases from V and 5 bases from J; bases unmatched to any gene: 6. The CDR3 DNA is TGTGCCAGCAGTGTGGGGGACAGGGAACACGAGCAGTACTTC. This gives the protein CASSVGDREHEQYF.

This clonotype turned up a few times. V is TRBV5-4 and J is TRBJ2-5; TRBD1 matches at 8 bases. Looked up from germline, CDR1 is SGHNT and CDR2 is YYREEE (reference sequence). The length of the CDR3 is 14 residues. V dropped 3 bases and J dropped 3; count of bases not matched to a gene: 4. This CDR3 reads CASSWTGKEETQYF. Here the CDR3 DNA reads TGTGCCAGCAGCTGGACAGGGAAGGAAGAGACCCAGTACTTC.

The chain employs TRBV11-2 and TRBJ1-4, with D perhaps matching TRBD1 (5 bases). Looked up from germline, CDR1 is SGHAT and CDR2 is FQNNGV. The CDR3 length is 15 residues. V lost 7 bases to trimming and J lost 0 bases, with 12 bases between them. CDR3 protein: CASTQGGTTNEKLFF. Here the CDR3 DNA reads TGTGCCAGCACCCAGGGCGGGACAACTAATGAAAAACTGTTTTTT.

The J gene is TRBJ1-4, the V gene TRBV20-1, with D possibly being TRBD1 (5 bases). The CDR3 is made up of 17 amino acids. CDR1 DFQATT and CDR2 SNEGSKA come from the germline V gene (reference sequence). V was cut by 5 bases and J by 0 bases, with 19 bases left in between. In DNA, the CDR3 is TGCAGTGCTTTATTCGGACACCCGACTGCAACTAATGAAAAACTGTTTTTT. Its translation: CSALFGHPTATNEKLFF.

J is TRBJ2-7 and V is TRBV6-5; 10 bases align to TRBD2. Germline V gives CDR1 MNHEY, CDR2 SVGAGI. This CDR3 is 15 amino acids long. V shed 2 bases and J 2 bases; nucleotides not matched to a gene: 3. The chain's CDR3 is CASSYEAGGTYEQYF. The CDR3 nucleotides are TGTGCCAGCAGTTACGAAGCGGGAGGGACCTACGAGCAGTACTTC.